Listed here are 9 T cell receptor beta chains from one sample, sequenced in a study of blood T cell repertoires in COVID-19. The protocol was immunoSEQ multiplex PCR, while the TCRdb copy is restricted to in-frame clones and leaves out a portion. The table has some 310,000 clones, 75% to 90% seen once. Sequenced input: peripheral blood. These TCRs come from a woman younger than 45 with COVID-19, enrolled during active disease.

The chain couples TRBV6-5 to TRBJ1-1, with TRBD1 as a possible D gene (6 bases). CDR1 is MNHEY and CDR2 is SVGAGI in the germline V gene. The CDR3 loop spans 14 amino acids. The ends were cut back, 6 bases at V and 7 bases at J, with 18 bases in the middle. The CDR3 DNA follows: TGTGCCAGCAGACCCGACAGGAGAAACCTTGAAGCTTTCTTT. Protein: CASRPDRRNLEAFF.

The sample holds one count of this clone. The chain has TRBV14 and TRBJ1-1; no clear D gene. Trimming took off 3 bases at V and 4 bases at J, with 18 bases between the two ends. Germline values: CDR1 SGHDN, CDR2 FVKESK. The CDR3 runs 16 residues. CDR3 loop: CASSQSLGRGSTEAFF. The CDR3 bases are TGTGCCAGCAGCCAGTCTTTAGGCCGAGGGAGCACTGAAGCTTTCTTT.

This chain connects TRBV4-1 to TRBJ1-1, with 10 bases lining up with TRBD1. Germline CDR1 reads MGHRA; CDR2 reads YSYEKL. The V and J ends lost 5 bases and 5 bases, in that order; junction bases with no gene match: 5. The CDR3 runs to 14 residues. Written as DNA, the CDR3 is TGCGCCAGCAGCAGACAGGGGGCAAAGACTGAAGCTTTCTTT. Translation: CASSRQGAKTEAFF.

This chain connects TRBV6-1 to TRBJ1-5; D is undetermined. CDR1 is MNHNS and CDR2 is SASEGT in the germline V gene. This CDR3 spans 15 amino acids. The germline V and J ends were trimmed by 2 bases and 0 bases, with 8 bases remaining between them. DNA for the CDR3: TGTGCCAGCAGTGAATTCCGGGATAGCAATCAGCCCCAGCATTTT. Residues: CASSEFRDSNQPQHF.

Concerning this clone: Other DNA sequences in the same sample also yield this CDR3. The chain couples TRBV18 to TRBJ2-3; a weak D match, TRBD1 (6 bases). CDR3 length equals 14 residues. V lost 6 bases and J lost 0, with 10 bases in between. From germline, CDR1 is KGHSH and CDR2 LQKENI. The CDR3 sequence: CASSPGQSTDTQYF. Here the CDR3 DNA reads TGTGCCAGCTCGCCGGGACAAAGCACAGATACGCAGTATTTT.

Only one count was recorded for this clone. The V gene is TRBV5-6, the J gene TRBJ2-2; D not certain. This CDR3 is 13 amino acids long. Germline V gives CDR1 SGHDT, CDR2 YYEEEE. Trimming took off 0 bases at V and 6 bases at J, with 6 bases between the two ends. CDR3 sequence: CASSLEEPGELFF. The DNA for the CDR3 is TGTGCCAGCAGCTTGGAAGAGCCCGGGGAGCTGTTTTTT. Together with reference TRBV5-6 and TRBJ2-2, the CDR3 gives the full variable domain: DAGVTQSPTHLIKTRGQQVTLRCSPKSGHDTVSWYQQALGQGPQFIFQYYEEEERQRGNFPDRFSGHQFPNYSSELNVNALLLGDSALYLCASSLEEPGELFFGEGSRLTVL.

This clone occurred a few times. The chain recombines TRBV3-1 (or the pseudogene TRBV3-2) with TRBJ1-2; 9 bases are a match to TRBD1. The CDR3 has 14 residues. Germline V gives CDR1 LGHDT, CDR2 YNNKEL (reference sequence). Trimming at V came to 3 bases and at J to 6 bases, leaving 5 bases not matched to a gene. For the CDR3, the DNA is TGTGCCAGCAGCCACCGGGACAGGGAACATGGCTACACCTTC. Amino acid sequence: CASSHRDREHGYTF.

DNA of the CDR3: TGTGCCATCCGTAGTATGAACACTGAAGCTTTCTTT. This sequence encodes CAIRSMNTEAFF. The V and J genes are TRBV10-3 and TRBJ1-1; D not resolved. Germline V lookup: CDR1 ENHRY, CDR2 SYGVKD. The CDR3 is made up of 12 amino acids. V was clipped by 8 bases and J by 0 bases, with 7 bases between them.

Here the CDR3 DNA reads TGTGCCAGCAGCGTAGGAGGAGTTGGCACAGATACGCAGTATTTT. This sequence encodes CASSVGGVGTDTQYF. The rearrangement uses TRBV9 and TRBJ2-3, with D unclear. The CDR3 length is 15 residues. The V gene lost 0 bases and the J gene lost 1 base, with 9 bases spanning the gap. Germline CDR1 SGDLS, CDR2 YYNGEE.